This T cell receptor beta chain is from a study of Ad26.COV2.S vaccination and SARS-CoV-2 variants. Study summary: Intramuscular Ad26.COV2.S at 5x10^10 or 1x10^11 viral particles.

Some clones are missing from TCRdb's copy, which holds only in-frame ones; the method was immunoSEQ multiplex PCR. The sample shows some 500,000 clones, 89% of them seen only once. Treatment of the sample: some 20 received Ad26.COV2.S at low or high dose, single or two shots; several received placebo; per-sample allocation not given. Collection of samples fell on day 63 after the first vaccine or placebo injection. Deletions cut 1 base from V and 6 bases from J, with 4 bases between. This CDR3 region has 12 residues. The germline V gene encodes CDR1 SGHTA and CDR2 FQGNSA. The chain uses TRBV7-2 and TRBJ1-5; D unresolved. The sequencing used peripheral blood, collected in a trial of Ad26.COV2.S vaccine versus placebo. This clonotype was obtained from a person aged 18-60 years who received the Ad26.COV2.S COVID-19 vaccine or a placebo. The CDR3 loop reads CASSLDAQPQHF. The CDR3, as DNA: TGTGCCAGCAGCTTAGACGCTCAGCCCCAGCATTTT.